This TCR beta chain was identified in a study of T cells after posttransplantation cyclophosphamide (TCRdb year 2016). Study-wide context: Using TRB sequencing, the study followed how the T cell repertoire reconstituted after myeloablative bone marrow transplantation in which posttransplantation cyclophosphamide served as GVHD prophylaxis. TRB sequencing was performed on blood from all 35 or so PTCy patients with 1-year posttransplant specimens. TRA and TRB clonality were tightly correlated in about 10 samples, so subsequent TCR analyses focused on TRB only. In 3 patients, up to about 3 additional blood samples taken between 2 and 5.2 years after transplant also underwent TRB sequencing, as did pretransplant blood from 4 patients. Antigen receptor sequencing covered samples from about 40 PTCy-treated patients and approximately 15 of their related bone marrow donors. Public TRB sequences were searched against a database of over 3,600 sequences associated with responses to pathogens, tumor antigens, self-antigens and alloantigens.

The paper as a whole reports these results and caveats: Donor-recipient similarity was low at 1-2 months but increased during the first year, and donor CD8+ memory clones often dominated later blood repertoires. The TRB repertoires of T cells infiltrating skin or GI tract showed only limited overlap with the TRB repertoires of T cells in blood. Across the 35 to 55 patients, TRB clonality was highly associated with recipient CMV seropositivity and CMV reactivation, and diversity with PTCy was similar to that in the CNI/methotrexate controls.

The CDR1 and CDR2 encoded by the germline V gene are SQVTM and ANQGSEA. Trimming takes 7 bases off V and 8 bases off J; junction bases not matched to a gene: 16. The CDR3, from cysteine to phenylalanine, totals 16 residues. Only the CDR3 DNA stays, 48 bases, in frame from base 1. The PTCy-treated patients were drawn from a prospective, multi-institutional clinical trial. Peripheral blood and bone marrow mononuclear cells were isolated by Ficoll-Hypaque density centrifugation and were cryopreserved. Concerning this clone itself: Its target antigen remains unknown. Per-nucleotide qualities are absent, and no much larger clonotype sits a single base away.

Genomic DNA was the input for TRB sequencing, which was run either with the immunoSEQ assay at survey resolution or with the hsTCRB kit. The authors' analysis ran thus. The immunoSEQ software was used for initial read processing, and the LymphoSeq R package was used for repertoire analyses. Clonality was calculated as 1 minus normalized Shannon entropy, and the Gini coefficient was also calculated for each TRB dataset. To infer phenotypes in unsorted samples, TRB sequences from sorted subsets of the recipient or donor were mapped onto the unsorted samples of the same recipient. The table was pulled from immuneACCESS by TCRdb, which kept in-frame rearrangements only. Such tables lose some clones; where checked, under half of the loss comes from unresolved V genes, and the rest has no known cause. That table supplies the V and J calls and clone size; D and trimming were determined from the DNA. This sample gives some 47,000 clones in total; more than 70% of them show up just once. The ten biggest clones cover approximately 3% of the sample.

The chain employs TRBV29-1 and TRBJ2-1; 11 bases in the junction line up with TRBD2. The material sequenced was PBMCs. The source of this sequence is a man younger than 40 with a blood cancer, CMV-positive, and with a related stem cell donor. The DNA sequence is given as TGCAGCGCCGAAGATAGCGGGAGGGCCTATGTAGATGAGCAGTTCTTC. The resulting protein is CSAEDSGRAYVDEQFF.